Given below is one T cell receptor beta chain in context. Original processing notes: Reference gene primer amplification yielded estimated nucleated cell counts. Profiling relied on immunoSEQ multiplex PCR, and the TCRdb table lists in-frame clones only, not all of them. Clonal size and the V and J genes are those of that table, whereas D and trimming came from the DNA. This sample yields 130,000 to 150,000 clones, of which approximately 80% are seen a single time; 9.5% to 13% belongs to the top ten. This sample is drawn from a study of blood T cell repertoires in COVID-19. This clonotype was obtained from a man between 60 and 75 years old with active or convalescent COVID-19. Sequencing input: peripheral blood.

CDR3 DNA sequence: TGTGCCAGTAGTATAGCCGGGAGCTCCTATAATTCACCCCTCCACTTT. Its protein product is CASSIAGSSYNSPLHF. V is TRBV19 and J is TRBJ1-6, with D hard to call. CDR1 and CDR2 (germline): LNHDA, SQIVND (reference sequence). The V end lost 1 base, the J end lost 0 bases, and 7 bases lay between the germline ends. The CDR3 runs 16 residues.